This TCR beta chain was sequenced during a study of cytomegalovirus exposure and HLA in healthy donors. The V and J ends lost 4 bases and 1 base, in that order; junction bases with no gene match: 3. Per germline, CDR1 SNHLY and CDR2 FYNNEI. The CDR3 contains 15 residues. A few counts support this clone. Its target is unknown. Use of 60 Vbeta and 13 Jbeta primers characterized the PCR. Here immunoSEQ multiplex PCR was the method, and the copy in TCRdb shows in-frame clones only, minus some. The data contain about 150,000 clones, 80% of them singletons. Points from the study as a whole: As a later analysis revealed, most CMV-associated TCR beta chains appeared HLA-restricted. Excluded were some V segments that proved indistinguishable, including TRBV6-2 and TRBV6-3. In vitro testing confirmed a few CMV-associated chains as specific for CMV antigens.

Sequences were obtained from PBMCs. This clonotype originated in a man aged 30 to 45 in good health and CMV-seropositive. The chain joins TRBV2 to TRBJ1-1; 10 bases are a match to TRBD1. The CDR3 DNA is TGTGCCAGCAGTGGACAGGGGGCCGCGAACACTGAAGCTTTCTTT. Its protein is CASSGQGAANTEAFF.